The 29 T cell receptor beta chains below all came from one sample that was sequenced in a study of blood T cell repertoires in COVID-19. The method was immunoSEQ multiplex PCR; TCRdb's version includes in-frame clones alone and lacks a portion of them. Altogether about 100,000 clones are present, roughly 86% being singletons, with the ten largest covering approximately 10%. Material: peripheral blood. These receptors originate from a woman between 25 and 40 years old with acute or convalescent COVID-19.

The chain combines TRBV5-8 with TRBJ1-5, with TRBD1 matching over 7 bases. Germline V gives CDR1 SGHTS, CDR2 YDEGEE. The CDR3 contains 17 residues. J gave up 0 bases and V 4 bases, and 10 bases lay outside the gene matches. For the CDR3, the DNA is TGTGCCAGCAGCCTACTGGGACAGCCGTATAGCAATCAGCCCCAGCATTTT. Its translation: CASSLLGQPYSNQPQHF.

The rearrangement joins TRBV7-2 to TRBJ1-5, with 7 bases that match TRBD1. Germline lookup yields CDR1 SGHTA and CDR2 FQGNSA. This CDR3 has 14 amino acids. Unmatched junction bases numbered 5, after V lost 5 bases and J lost 4 bases. The CDR3 spells CASSPSDRNQPQHF. CDR3 bases: TGTGCCAGCAGCCCTTCGGACAGGAATCAGCCCCAGCATTTT.

CDR3 DNA sequence: TGCGCCAGCAGCCCCGGACAGGGGGGATTTGAGACCCAGTACTTC. It encodes CASSPGQGGFETQYF. The rearrangement uses TRBV5-1 and TRBJ2-5, with 10 bases identical to TRBD1. Germline V gene sequence: CDR1 SGHRS, CDR2 YFSETQ. V gave up 4 bases and J gave up 5 bases; unmatched junction bases: 8. The CDR3 has 15 residues.

This clone was counted only a few times. CDR3 residues: CASSLLGGANSPLHF. Written as DNA, the CDR3 is TGTGCCAGCAGCTTACTAGGGGGGGCTAATTCACCCCTCCACTTT. The rearrangement joins TRBV7-2 to TRBJ1-6, with a tentative D call TRBD1 (6 bases). CDR3 length: 15 residues. Trimming left V 2 bases short and J 6 bases short, with 11 bases between. Germline V gene data show CDR1 as SGHTA and CDR2 as FQGNSA. The complete variable domain, with remaining parts taken from reference TRBV7-2 and TRBJ1-6, reads GAGVSQSPSNKVTEKGKDVELRCDPISGHTALYWYRQSLGQGLEFLIYFQGNSAPDKSGLPSDRFSAERTGGSVSTLTIQRTQQEDSAVYLCASSLLGGANSPLHFGNGTRLTVT.

The chain has TRBV5-8 and TRBJ2-7; D may be TRBD1 (5 bases). The CDR3 sequence is 12 residues long. The V end lost 1 base, the J end lost 3 bases, and 5 bases lay between the germline ends. The germline V gene encodes CDR1 SGHTS and CDR2 YDEGEE. CDR3 sequence (DNA): TGTGCCAGCAGCTTGAGGGGCTACGAGCAGTACTTC. Translated: CASSLRGYEQYF.

The rearrangement joins TRBV9 to TRBJ1-2; 7 positions match TRBD1. The germline CDR1 and CDR2 sequences are SGDLS and YYNGEE. V gave up 5 bases and J gave up 4 bases; unmatched junction bases: 11. The CDR3 is 15 amino acids. DNA for the CDR3: TGTGCCAGCAGTCTCGGGCAAGGGGGCATCTATGGCTACACCTTC. Its protein is CASSLGQGGIYGYTF.

This clone turned up a few times. The chain is built from TRBV6-6 and TRBJ2-1; the D gene is possibly TRBD1 (6 bases). Per germline, CDR1 MNHNY and CDR2 SVGAGI (reference sequence). V lost 4 bases and J 5 bases, leaving 12 bases between the germline ends. This CDR3 has 14 residues. CDR3 DNA sequence: TGTGCCAGCAGTTTTGGGACACAAAACAATGAGCAGTTCTTC. Its protein product is CASSFGTQNNEQFF.

V is TRBV11-3 and J is TRBJ1-6; TRBD1 might be the D (5 bases). The CDR3 is 15 residues long. V was pared by 4 bases and J by 7 bases, with 14 bases between. Per the germline V gene, CDR1 is SGHNT and CDR2 is YENEEA. CDR3 sequence: CASSWGGEDNSPLHF. CDR3 DNA sequence: TGTGCCAGCAGCTGGGGGGGGGAGGACAATTCACCCCTCCACTTT.

The rearrangement links TRBV11-2 to TRBJ1-2; a possible D gene is TRBD1 (5 bases). The CDR3 contains 18 residues. V lost 4 bases to trimming and J lost 0 bases, with 21 bases between them. The germline V gene has CDR1 SGHAT and CDR2 FQNNGV. CDR3 in DNA: TGTGCCAGCAGCTCACGGGGGGTAAAAGCGGTGACTAACTATGGCTACACCTTC. Amino acids: CASSSRGVKAVTNYGYTF.

This rearrangement joins TRBV5-6 to TRBJ1-4, with unresolved D. V was clipped by 4 bases and J by 5 bases, with 15 bases between them. The CDR3 totals 15 residues. Per the germline V gene, CDR1 is SGHDT and CDR2 is YYEEEE. CDR3 loop: CASSQRSLLNEKLFF. In DNA, the CDR3 is TGTGCCAGCAGCCAACGATCCCTACTGAATGAAAAACTGTTTTTT.

The rearrangement joins TRBV5-5 to TRBJ2-7; no reliable D call. The CDR3 spans 15 residues. The germline V and J ends were trimmed by 4 bases and 0 bases, with 14 bases remaining between them. The V gene's germline CDR1 is SGHKS and CDR2 YYEKEE (reference sequence). The CDR3 DNA reads as TGTGCCAGCAGCAAAACGGGTCTGAGCTCCTACGAGCAGTACTTC. This translates into CASSKTGLSSYEQYF.

The rearrangement uses TRBV7-9 and TRBJ1-6, with D unresolved. The CDR3 is 15 amino acids. V dropped 1 base and J dropped 7 bases, with 11 bases sitting between them. CDR1 is SEHNR and CDR2 is FQNEAQ in the germline V gene (reference sequence). The CDR3 bases are TGTGCCAGCAGCTTAGGGGCGGACTCGAATTCACCCCTCCACTTT. Translating gives CASSLGADSNSPLHF.

V usage is TRBV4-1 and J usage is TRBJ1-4; a possible D gene is TRBD1 (6 bases). Germline V lookup: CDR1 MGHRA, CDR2 YSYEKL. This CDR3 contains 18 residues. Trimming shortened V by 1 base and J by 0 bases, and 15 bases separated the two germline ends. In DNA, the CDR3 is TGCGCCAGCAGCCAAGGGGGAACAGGGCATCCAACTAATGAAAAACTGTTTTTT. Amino acid sequence: CASSQGGTGHPTNEKLFF.

J is TRBJ2-1 and V is TRBV7-8, with 11 positions matching TRBD2. This CDR3 region has 19 residues. The trim removed 0 bases at V and 0 bases at J, leaving 7 bases unmatched. CDR1 SGHVS and CDR2 FQNEAQ come from the germline V gene. CDR3 DNA: TGTGCCAGCAGCTTAGCGCCTACTAGCGGGGGTAGCTCCTACAATGAGCAGTTCTTC. Encoded protein: CASSLAPTSGGSSYNEQFF.

This clone occurred a few times. The chain recombines TRBV6-6 with TRBJ1-1; TRBD1 might be the D (6 bases). The CDR3 length is 14 residues. Germline V gene sequence: CDR1 MNHNY, CDR2 SVGAGI (reference sequence). V lost 6 bases to trimming and J lost 6 bases, with 17 bases between them. The CDR3 sequence is CASSPSQGQAEAFF. The CDR3, as DNA: TGTGCCAGCAGCCCATCACAGGGCCAGGCTGAAGCTTTCTTT.

This clone came up many times. The V gene is TRBV5-1, the J gene TRBJ2-1; 9 bases are shared with TRBD1. From germline, CDR1 is SGHRS and CDR2 YFSETQ. The CDR3 loop spans 15 amino acids. The V segment lost 3 bases and the J segment 8 bases; nucleotides outside the gene matches: 9. DNA of the CDR3: TGCGCCAGCAGCTGGGGACAGGGCCACTCCGATGAGCAGTTCTTC. Residues: CASSWGQGHSDEQFF.

This clone was counted once. The chain joins TRBV7-8 to TRBJ1-1; D is unclear. The germline CDR1 and CDR2 sequences are SGHVS and FQNEAQ. CDR3 length: 13 residues. V was trimmed by 5 bases and J by 0 bases, leaving 7 bases between them. The CDR3 bases are TGTGCCAGCAGCCGCGCTATGAACACTGAAGCTTTCTTT. Its protein product is CASSRAMNTEAFF.

The chain is built from TRBV18 and TRBJ1-2, with 7 bases aligning to TRBD1. This CDR3 has 17 residues. V shed 1 base, J shed 6 bases, and the junction held 14 bases outside the gene matches. The germline V gene has CDR1 KGHSH and CDR2 LQKENI. This CDR3 is CASSPLGGGQTRDGYTF. In DNA, the CDR3 is TGTGCCAGCTCACCACTCGGGGGGGGACAGACGAGGGATGGCTACACCTTC.

This chain connects TRBV7-9 to TRBJ2-3, with no clear D. With 4 bases removed from V and 7 bases from J, the gap between germline ends came to 15 bases. This CDR3 comprises 14 residues. CDR1 and CDR2 (germline): SEHNR, FQNEAQ (reference sequence). The CDR3 coding sequence is TGTGCCAGCAGCTCCGAGACAAGACCTTATACGCAGTATTTT. This encodes CASSSETRPYTQYF.

The chain employs TRBV5-1 and TRBJ1-3; 7 positions match TRBD1. The J segment lost 0 bases and the V segment lost 3 bases, leaving 0 bases of the junction unmatched. This CDR3 comprises 14 residues. Germline CDR1 reads SGHRS; CDR2 reads YFSETQ. The DNA of the CDR3 is TGCGCCAGCAGCTGGGACAGCTCTGGAAACACCATATATTTT. Translated, it gives CASSWDSSGNTIYF. Full variable domain (rest looked up from reference TRBV5-1 and TRBJ1-3): KAGVTQTPRYLIKTRGQQVTLSCSPISGHRSVSWYQQTPGQGLQFLFEYFSETQRNKGNFPGRFSGRQFSNSRSEMNVSTLELGDSALYLCASSWDSSGNTIYFGEGSWLTVV.

This sequence joins TRBV29-1 and TRBJ1-2; 9 positions agree with TRBD1. With 6 bases clipped from V and 2 bases from J, the junction kept 10 bases outside the gene matches. Germline loops: CDR1 SQVTM, CDR2 ANQGSEA. The CDR3 covers 15 residues. DNA for the CDR3: TGCAGCGTCCTCGCCTCCGGACAGGGGAACTATGGCTACACCTTC. Its translation is CSVLASGQGNYGYTF.

The chain recombines TRBV27 with TRBJ2-3; 13 positions agree with TRBD2. This CDR3 contains 15 residues. The germline V gene encodes CDR1 MNHEY and CDR2 SMNVEV (reference sequence). The junction had 5 bases not matched to a gene; V was cut back by 5 bases and J by 6 bases. The CDR3 reads CASSPTSGGADTQYF. In nucleotides, the CDR3 is TGTGCCAGCAGTCCCACTAGCGGGGGGGCTGATACGCAGTATTTT.

A few counts support this clone. V usage is TRBV19 and J usage is TRBJ1-1; D call uncertain. The germline V gene encodes CDR1 LNHDA and CDR2 SQIVND (reference sequence). Trimming pared 7 bases from V and 0 bases from J, leaving 15 bases between. The CDR3 runs to 15 residues. The CDR3 coding sequence is TGTGCCAGTACAAAGGGAGGCGCCCTGAACACTGAAGCTTTCTTT. Encoded protein: CASTKGGALNTEAFF.

The chain links TRBV12-3 or TRBV12-4 to TRBJ1-1; D unclear. Between the trimmed V and J ends, which lost 1 base and 4 bases, there was a span of 7 bases. CDR3 length: 13 residues. The CDR3 here is CASSLVFGTEAFF. For the CDR3, the DNA is TGTGCCAGCAGTTTAGTATTCGGCACTGAAGCTTTCTTT.

V is TRBV19 and J is TRBJ2-5; D uncertain. V lost 2 bases and J lost 4, with 8 bases in between. Germline-derived CDR1 and CDR2 are LNHDA and SQIVND (reference sequence). CDR3 length: 13 residues. The CDR3 bases are TGTGCCAGTAGTATAAACCGCGGAGAGACCCAGTACTTC. Its protein product is CASSINRGETQYF.

The chain joins TRBV7-8 to TRBJ2-2, with 13 positions matching TRBD2. Germline trimming cut 4 bases from V and 3 bases from J; bases unmatched to any gene: 11. There are 19 residues in the CDR3. CDR1 and CDR2 (germline): SGHVS, FQNEAQ. The CDR3 bases are TGTGCCAGCAGCTCATCCCCCGGACTAGCGGGGGTTTACACCGGGGAGCTGTTTTTT. Its protein product is CASSSSPGLAGVYTGELFF.

This chain uses TRBV11-2 with TRBJ1-2; D gene ambiguous. This CDR3 has 13 amino acids. Per germline, CDR1 SGHAT and CDR2 FQNNGV. Trimming cost V 1 base and J 8 bases, with 11 bases left between them. The CDR3 is CASSLAPAQGYTF. The CDR3 coding sequence is TGTGCCAGCAGCTTAGCCCCCGCTCAGGGCTACACCTTC.

CDR3 sequence (DNA): TGCAGCGGCGCCGGTCCCACTGAAGCTTTCTTT. It translates to CSGAGPTEAFF. The chain recombines TRBV29-1 with TRBJ1-1, with D unresolved. The germline gives CDR1 SQVTM, CDR2 ANQGSEA. The CDR3 consists of 11 residues. With 7 bases removed from V and 4 bases from J, the gap between germline ends came to 10 bases.

The genes are TRBV10-3 and TRBJ1-4; possibly TRBD1 for D (6 bases). The germline V gene has CDR1 ENHRY and CDR2 SYGVKD. V lost 3 bases to trimming and J lost 5 bases, with 13 bases between them. The CDR3 covers 15 residues. CDR3 amino acids: CAISDTTGSNEKLFF. The DNA of the CDR3 is TGTGCCATCAGTGACACGACAGGCAGCAATGAAAAACTGTTTTTT.